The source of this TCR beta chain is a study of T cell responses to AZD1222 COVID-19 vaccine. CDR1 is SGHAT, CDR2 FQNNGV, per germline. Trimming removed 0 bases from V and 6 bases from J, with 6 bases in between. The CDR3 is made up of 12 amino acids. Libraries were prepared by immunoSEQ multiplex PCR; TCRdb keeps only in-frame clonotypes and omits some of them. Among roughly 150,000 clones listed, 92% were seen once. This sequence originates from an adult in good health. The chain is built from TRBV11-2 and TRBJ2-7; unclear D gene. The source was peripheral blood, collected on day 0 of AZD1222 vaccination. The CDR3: CASSLDHSEQYF. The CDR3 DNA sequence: TGTGCCAGCAGCTTAGATCATAGCGAGCAGTACTTC.